This T cell receptor beta chain was profiled in a study of shared clonotypes between healthy human individuals. This CDR3 comprises 14 residues. V was clipped by 7 bases and J by 10 bases, with 20 bases between them. CDR1 is SGHRS and CDR2 is YFSETQ in the germline V gene. The naive CD8 fraction comprised CD45RO-negative cells positively selected for CCR7 and excluded terminally differentiated effector memory CD45RA+ cells. Produced via immunoSEQ multiplex PCR; TCRdb's table is partial and in-frame only. The sample carries hundreds of thousands of clones, over 95% recorded once. This TCR was sampled from a woman in her twenties or thirties in good health. This chain connects TRBV5-1 to TRBJ1-4; D remains ambiguous. Sequenced sample: naive CD8+ T cells sorted from blood. The CDR3 region has the DNA TGCGCCAGCTCCCCGATCAGTTACGGTGGAAAACTGTTTTTT. It is translated as CASSPISYGGKLFF.